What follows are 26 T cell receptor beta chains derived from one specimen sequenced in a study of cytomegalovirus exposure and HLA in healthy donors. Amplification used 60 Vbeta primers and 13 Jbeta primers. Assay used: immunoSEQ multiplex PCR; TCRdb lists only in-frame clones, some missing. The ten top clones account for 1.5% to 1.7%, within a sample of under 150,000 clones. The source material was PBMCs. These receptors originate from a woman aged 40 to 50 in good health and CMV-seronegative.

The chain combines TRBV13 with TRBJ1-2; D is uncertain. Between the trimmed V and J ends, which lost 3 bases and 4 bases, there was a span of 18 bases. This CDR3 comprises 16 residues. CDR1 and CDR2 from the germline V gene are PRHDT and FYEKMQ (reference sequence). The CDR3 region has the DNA TGTGCCAGCAGCTTGGGCGACTCCTCAGGAGGCTATGGCTACACCTTC. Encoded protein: CASSLGDSSGGYGYTF. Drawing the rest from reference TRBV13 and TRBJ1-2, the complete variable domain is AAGVIQSPRHLIKEKRETATLKCYPIPRHDTVYWYQQGPGQDPQFLISFYEKMQSDKGSIPDRFSAQQFSDYHSELNMSSLELGDSALYFCASSLGDSSGGYGYTFGSGTRLTVV.

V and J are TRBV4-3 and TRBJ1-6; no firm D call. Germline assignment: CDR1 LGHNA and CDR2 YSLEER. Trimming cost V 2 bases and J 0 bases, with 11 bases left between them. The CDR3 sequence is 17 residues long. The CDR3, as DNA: TGCGCCAGCAGCCAACGGGGTTCGAGCTCCTATAATTCACCCCTCCACTTT. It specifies CASSQRGSSSYNSPLHF.

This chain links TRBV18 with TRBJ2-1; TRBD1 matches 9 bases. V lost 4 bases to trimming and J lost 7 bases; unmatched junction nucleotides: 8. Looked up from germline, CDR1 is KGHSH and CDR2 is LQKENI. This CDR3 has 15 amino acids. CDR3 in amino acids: CASSLTGGQSNEQFF. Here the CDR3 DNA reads TGTGCCAGCTCACTTACAGGGGGCCAAAGTAATGAGCAGTTCTTC.

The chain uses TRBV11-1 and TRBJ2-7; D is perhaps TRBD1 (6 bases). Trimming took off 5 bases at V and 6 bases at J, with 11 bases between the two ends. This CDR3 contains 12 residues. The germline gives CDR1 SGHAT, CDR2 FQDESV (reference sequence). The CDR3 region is CASSLRTAEQYF. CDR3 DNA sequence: TGTGCCAGCAGCCTAAGGACAGCCGAGCAGTACTTC.

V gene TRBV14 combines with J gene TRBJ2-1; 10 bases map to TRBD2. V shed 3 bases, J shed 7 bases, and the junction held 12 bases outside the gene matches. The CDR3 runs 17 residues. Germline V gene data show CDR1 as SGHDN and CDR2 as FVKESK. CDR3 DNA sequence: TGTGCCAGCAGCCAGACCAGAAGCGGGGGGGCCTTAAATGAGCAGTTCTTC. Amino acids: CASSQTRSGGALNEQFF.

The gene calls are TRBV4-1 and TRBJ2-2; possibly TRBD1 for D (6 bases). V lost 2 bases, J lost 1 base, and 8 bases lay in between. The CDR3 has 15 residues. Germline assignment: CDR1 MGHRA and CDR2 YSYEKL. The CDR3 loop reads CASSQKTGNTGELFF. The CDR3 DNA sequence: TGCGCCAGCAGCCAAAAGACAGGGAACACCGGGGAGCTGTTTTTT.

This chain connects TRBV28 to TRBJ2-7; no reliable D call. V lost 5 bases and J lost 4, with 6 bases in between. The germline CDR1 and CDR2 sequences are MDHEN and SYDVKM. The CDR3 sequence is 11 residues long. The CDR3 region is CASSVEYEQYF. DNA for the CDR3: TGTGCCAGCAGTGTTGAGTACGAGCAGTACTTC.

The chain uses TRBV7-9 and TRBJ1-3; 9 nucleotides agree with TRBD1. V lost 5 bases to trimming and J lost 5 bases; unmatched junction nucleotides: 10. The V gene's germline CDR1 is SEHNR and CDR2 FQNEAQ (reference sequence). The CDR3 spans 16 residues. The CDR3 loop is CASSPHRGQVRNTIYF. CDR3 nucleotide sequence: TGTGCCAGCAGCCCTCACAGGGGGCAGGTTAGAAACACCATATATTTT.

The CDR3 nucleotides are TGTGCCAGCAGCCCCGGCGGGGTGGGACCCCTCCACTTT. This sequence encodes CASSPGGVGPLHF. The chain has TRBV7-2 and TRBJ1-6, with unresolved D. V lost 5 bases, J lost 12 bases, and 14 bases lay in between. Germline assignment: CDR1 SGHTA and CDR2 FQGNSA. The CDR3 is made up of 13 amino acids.

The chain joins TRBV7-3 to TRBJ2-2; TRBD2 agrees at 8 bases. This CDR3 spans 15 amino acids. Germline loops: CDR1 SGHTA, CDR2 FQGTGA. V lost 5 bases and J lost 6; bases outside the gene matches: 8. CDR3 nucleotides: TGTGCCAGCAGCCAAGGGGCGGGGGGCCCCGGGGAGCTGTTTTTT. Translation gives CASSQGAGGPGELFF.

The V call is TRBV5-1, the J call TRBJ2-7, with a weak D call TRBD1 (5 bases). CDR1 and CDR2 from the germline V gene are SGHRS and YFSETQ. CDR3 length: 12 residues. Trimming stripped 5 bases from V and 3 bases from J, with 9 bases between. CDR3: CASRAGIYEQYF. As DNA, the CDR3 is TGCGCCAGCAGGGCAGGGATCTACGAGCAGTACTTC.

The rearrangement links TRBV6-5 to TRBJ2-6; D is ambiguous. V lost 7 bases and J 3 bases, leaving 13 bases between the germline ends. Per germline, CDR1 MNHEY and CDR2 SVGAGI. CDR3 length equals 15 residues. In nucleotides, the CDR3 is TGTGCCAGCAAAGCGCCTACCGGTGGGGCCAACGTCCTGACTTTC. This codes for CASKAPTGGANVLTF.

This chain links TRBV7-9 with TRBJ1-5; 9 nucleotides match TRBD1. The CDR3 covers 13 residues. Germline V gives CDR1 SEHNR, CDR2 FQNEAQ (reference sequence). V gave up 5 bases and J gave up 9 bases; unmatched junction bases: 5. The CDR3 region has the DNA TGTGCCAGCAGCCAGGACAGGGGATCGCCCCAGCATTTT. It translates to CASSQDRGSPQHF.

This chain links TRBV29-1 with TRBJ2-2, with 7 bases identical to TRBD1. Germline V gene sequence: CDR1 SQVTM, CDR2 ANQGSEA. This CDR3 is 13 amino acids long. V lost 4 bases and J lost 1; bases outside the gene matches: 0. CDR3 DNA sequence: TGCAGCGTTGGGACAGGGAACACCGGGGAGCTGTTTTTT. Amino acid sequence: CSVGTGNTGELFF.

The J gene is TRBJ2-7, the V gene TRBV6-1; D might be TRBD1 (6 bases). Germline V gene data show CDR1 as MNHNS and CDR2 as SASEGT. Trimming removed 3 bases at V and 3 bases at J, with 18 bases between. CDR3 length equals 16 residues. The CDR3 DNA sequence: TGTGCCAGCAGTGACGCTACAGGGAGCTCGGACTACGAGCAGTACTTC. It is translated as CASSDATGSSDYEQYF.

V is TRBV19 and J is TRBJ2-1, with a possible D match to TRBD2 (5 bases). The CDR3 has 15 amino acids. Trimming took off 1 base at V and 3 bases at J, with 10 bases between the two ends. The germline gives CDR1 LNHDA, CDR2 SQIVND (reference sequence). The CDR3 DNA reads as TGTGCCAGTAGTATAGGAGGGAGAAACTACAATGAGCAGTTCTTC. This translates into CASSIGGRNYNEQFF.

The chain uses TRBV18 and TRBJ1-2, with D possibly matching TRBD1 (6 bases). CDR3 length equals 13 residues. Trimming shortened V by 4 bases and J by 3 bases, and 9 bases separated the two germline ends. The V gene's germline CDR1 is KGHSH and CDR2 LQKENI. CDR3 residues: CASSLGADYGYTF. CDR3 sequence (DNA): TGTGCCAGCTCACTGGGGGCTGACTATGGCTACACCTTC.

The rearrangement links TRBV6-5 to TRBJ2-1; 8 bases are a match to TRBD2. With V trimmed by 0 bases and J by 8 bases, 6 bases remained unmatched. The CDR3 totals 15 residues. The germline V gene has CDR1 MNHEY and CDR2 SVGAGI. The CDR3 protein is CASSYSLAGRYEQFF. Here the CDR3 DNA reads TGTGCCAGCAGTTACTCGTTAGCGGGGCGGTATGAGCAGTTCTTC.

In DNA form, the CDR3 reads TGCAGCGTCCCGACACCAGGGACCCAGTACTTC. Residues: CSVPTPGTQYF. The rearrangement links TRBV29-1 to TRBJ2-5; D remains unclear. The CDR3 runs to 11 residues. The V end was cut by 6 bases, the J end by 7 bases, with 12 bases between. The germline CDR1 and CDR2 sequences are SQVTM and ANQGSEA.

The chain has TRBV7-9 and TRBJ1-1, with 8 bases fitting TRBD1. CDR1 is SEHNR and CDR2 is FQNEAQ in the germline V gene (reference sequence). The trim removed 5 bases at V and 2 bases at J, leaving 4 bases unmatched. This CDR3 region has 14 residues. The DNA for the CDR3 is TGTGCCAGCAGCGTGGGACAGGCTAACACTGAAGCTTTCTTT. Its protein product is CASSVGQANTEAFF.

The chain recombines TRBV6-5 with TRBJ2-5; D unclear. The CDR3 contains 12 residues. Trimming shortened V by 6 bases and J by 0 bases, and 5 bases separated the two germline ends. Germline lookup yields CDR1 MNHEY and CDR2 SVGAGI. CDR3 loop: CASSLYQETQYF. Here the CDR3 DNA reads TGTGCCAGCAGCCTGTACCAAGAGACCCAGTACTTC.

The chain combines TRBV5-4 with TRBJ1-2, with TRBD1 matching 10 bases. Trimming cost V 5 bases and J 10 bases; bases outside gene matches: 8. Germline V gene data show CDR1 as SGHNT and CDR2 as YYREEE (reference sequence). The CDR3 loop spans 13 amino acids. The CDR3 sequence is CASSYYGTGAYTF. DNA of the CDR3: TGTGCCAGCAGTTATTACGGGACAGGGGCCTACACCTTC.

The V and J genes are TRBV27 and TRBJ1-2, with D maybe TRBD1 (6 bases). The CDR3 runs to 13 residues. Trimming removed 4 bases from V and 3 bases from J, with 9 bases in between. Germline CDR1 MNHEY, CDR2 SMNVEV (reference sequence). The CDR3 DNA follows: TGTGCCAGCAGTTCCAGGGGTGACTATGGCTACACCTTC. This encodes CASSSRGDYGYTF.

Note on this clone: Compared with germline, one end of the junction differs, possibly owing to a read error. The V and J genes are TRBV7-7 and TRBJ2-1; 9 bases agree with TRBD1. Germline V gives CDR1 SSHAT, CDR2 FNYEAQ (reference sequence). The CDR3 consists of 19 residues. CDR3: CASSPKPLQGAGSYNEQFF. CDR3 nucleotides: TGTGCTAGCAGCCCGAAACCACTACAGGGGGCCGGATCCTACAATGAGCAGTTCTTC.

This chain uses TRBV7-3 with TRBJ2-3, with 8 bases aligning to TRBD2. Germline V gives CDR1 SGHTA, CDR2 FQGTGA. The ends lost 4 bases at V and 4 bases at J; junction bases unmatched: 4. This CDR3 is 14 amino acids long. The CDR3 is CASSYIAGPDTQYF. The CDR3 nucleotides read TGTGCCAGCAGCTATATAGCGGGGCCAGATACGCAGTATTTT.

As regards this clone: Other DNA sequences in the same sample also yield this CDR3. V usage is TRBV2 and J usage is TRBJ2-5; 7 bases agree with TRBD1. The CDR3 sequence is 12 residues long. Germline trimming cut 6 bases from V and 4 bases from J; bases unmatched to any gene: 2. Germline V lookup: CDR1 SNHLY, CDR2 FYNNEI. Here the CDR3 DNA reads TGTGCCAGCAGGGCAGGGGGAGAGACCCAGTACTTC. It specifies CASRAGGETQYF. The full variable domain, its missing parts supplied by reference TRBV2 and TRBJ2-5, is EPEVTQTPSHQVTQMGQEVILRCVPISNHLYFYWYRQILGQKVEFLVSFYNNEISEKSEIFDDQFSVERPDGSNFTLKIRSTKLEDSAMYFCASRAGGETQYFGPGTRLLVL.